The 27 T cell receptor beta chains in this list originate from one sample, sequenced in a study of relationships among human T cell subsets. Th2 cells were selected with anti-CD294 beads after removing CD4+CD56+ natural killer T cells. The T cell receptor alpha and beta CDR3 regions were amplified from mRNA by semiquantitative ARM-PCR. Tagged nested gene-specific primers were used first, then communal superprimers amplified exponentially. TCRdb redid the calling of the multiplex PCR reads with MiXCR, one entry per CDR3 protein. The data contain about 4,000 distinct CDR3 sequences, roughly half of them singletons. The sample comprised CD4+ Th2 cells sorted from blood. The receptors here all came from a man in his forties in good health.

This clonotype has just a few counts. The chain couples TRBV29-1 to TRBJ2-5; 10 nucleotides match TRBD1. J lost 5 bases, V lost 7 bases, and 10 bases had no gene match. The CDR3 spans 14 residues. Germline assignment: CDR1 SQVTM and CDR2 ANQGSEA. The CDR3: CSARDRGAWETQYF. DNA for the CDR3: TGCAGCGCACGGGACAGGGGAGCGTGGGAGACCCAGTACTTC.

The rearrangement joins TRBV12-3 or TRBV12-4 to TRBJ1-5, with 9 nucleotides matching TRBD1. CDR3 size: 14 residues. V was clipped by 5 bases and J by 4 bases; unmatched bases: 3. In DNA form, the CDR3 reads TGTGCCAGCAGTCCCGGACAGGGGAATCAGCCCCAGCATTTT. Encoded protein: CASSPGQGNQPQHF.

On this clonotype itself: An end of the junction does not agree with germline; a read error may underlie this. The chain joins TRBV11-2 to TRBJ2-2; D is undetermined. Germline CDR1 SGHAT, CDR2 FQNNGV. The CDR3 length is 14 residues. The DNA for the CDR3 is TGTACCAGCAGCACCGGCGGCCTAACCGGGGAGCTGTTTTTT. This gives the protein CTSSTGGLTGELFF. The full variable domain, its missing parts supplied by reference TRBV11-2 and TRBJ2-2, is EAGVAQSPRYKIIEKRQSVAFWCNPISGHATLYWYQQILGQGPKLLIQFQNNGVVDDSQLPKDRFSAERLKGVDSTLKIQPAKLEDSAVYLCTSSTGGLTGELFFGEGSRLTVL.

The CDR3 region has the DNA TGTGCCAGCAGTCTCCCCGGGACACACTACGAGCAGTACTTC. Its translation is CASSLPGTHYEQYF. The chain has TRBV28 and TRBJ2-7; maybe TRBD1 (6 bases). The V end lost 5 bases, the J end lost 3 bases, and 14 bases lay between the germline ends. The germline V gene encodes CDR1 MDHEN and CDR2 SYDVKM. The CDR3 has 14 amino acids.

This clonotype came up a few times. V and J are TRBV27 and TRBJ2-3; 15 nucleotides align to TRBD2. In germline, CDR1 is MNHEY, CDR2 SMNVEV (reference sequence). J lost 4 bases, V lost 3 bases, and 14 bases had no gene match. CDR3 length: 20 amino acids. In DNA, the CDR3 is TGTGCCAGCAGTTTCTTCCCTCGGACTAGCGGGGGGGCCTCCCCAGATACGCAGTATTTT. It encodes CASSFFPRTSGGASPDTQYF.

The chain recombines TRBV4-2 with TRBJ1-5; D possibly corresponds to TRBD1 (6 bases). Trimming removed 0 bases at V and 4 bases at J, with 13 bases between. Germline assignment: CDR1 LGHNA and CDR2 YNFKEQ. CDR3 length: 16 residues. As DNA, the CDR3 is TGTGCCAGCAGCCAAGACTCAGGGGCGCGAAATCAGCCCCAGCATTTT. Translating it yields CASSQDSGARNQPQHF.

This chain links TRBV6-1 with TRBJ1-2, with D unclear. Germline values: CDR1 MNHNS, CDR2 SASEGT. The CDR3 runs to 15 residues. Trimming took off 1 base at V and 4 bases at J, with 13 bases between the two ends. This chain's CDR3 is CASSEVTNSVYGYTF. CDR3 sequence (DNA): TGTGCCAGCAGTGAAGTGACTAATTCCGTCTATGGCTACACCTTC.

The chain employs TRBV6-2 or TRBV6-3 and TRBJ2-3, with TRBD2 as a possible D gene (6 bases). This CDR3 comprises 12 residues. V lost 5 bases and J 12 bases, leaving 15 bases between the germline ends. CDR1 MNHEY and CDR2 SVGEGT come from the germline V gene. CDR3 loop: CASSPGAFSQYF. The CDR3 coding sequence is TGTGCCAGCAGTCCGGGAGCATTTTCTCAGTATTTT.

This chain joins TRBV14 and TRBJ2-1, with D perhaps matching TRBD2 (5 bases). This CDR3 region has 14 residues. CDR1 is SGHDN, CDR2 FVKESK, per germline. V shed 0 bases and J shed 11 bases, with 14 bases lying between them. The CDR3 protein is CASSQDGEGLKQFF. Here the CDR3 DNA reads TGTGCCAGCAGCCAAGATGGAGAAGGACTCAAGCAGTTCTTC.

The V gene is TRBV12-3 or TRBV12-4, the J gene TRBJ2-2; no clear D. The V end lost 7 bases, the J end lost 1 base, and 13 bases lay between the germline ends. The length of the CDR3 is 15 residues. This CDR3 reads CASTSGLLNTGELFF. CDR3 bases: TGTGCCAGCACCTCCGGGCTTTTGAACACCGGGGAGCTGTTTTTT.

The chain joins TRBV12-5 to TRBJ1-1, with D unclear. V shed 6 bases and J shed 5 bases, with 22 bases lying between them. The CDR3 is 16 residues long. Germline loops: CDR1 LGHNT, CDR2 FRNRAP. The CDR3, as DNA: TGTGCTAGTGGGTTTAGATCACCGGGGAGTGAGACTGAAGCTTTCTTT. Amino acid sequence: CASGFRSPGSETEAFF. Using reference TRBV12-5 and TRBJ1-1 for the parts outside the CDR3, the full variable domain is DARVTQTPRHKVTEMGQEVTMRCQPILGHNTVFWYRQTMMQGLELLAYFRNRAPLDDSGMPKDRFSAEMPDATLATLKIQPSEPRDSAVYFCASGFRSPGSETEAFFGQGTRLTVV.

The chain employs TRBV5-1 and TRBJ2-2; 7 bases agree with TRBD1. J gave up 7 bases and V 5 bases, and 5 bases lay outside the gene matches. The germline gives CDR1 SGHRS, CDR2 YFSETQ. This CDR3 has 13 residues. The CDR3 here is CASRLQGSGELFF. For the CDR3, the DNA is TGCGCCAGCAGATTACAGGGGAGCGGGGAGCTGTTTTTT. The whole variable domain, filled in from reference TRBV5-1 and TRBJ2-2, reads KAGVTQTPRYLIKTRGQQVTLSCSPISGHRSVSWYQQTPGQGLQFLFEYFSETQRNKGNFPGRFSGRQFSNSRSEMNVSTLELGDSALYLCASRLQGSGELFFGEGSRLTVL.

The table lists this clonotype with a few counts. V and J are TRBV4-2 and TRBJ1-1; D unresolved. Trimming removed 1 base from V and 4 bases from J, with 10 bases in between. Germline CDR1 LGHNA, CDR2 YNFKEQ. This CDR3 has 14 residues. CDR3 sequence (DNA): TGTGCCAGCAGCCAAGTTGGCAGCATCACTGAAGCTTTCTTT. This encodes CASSQVGSITEAFF.

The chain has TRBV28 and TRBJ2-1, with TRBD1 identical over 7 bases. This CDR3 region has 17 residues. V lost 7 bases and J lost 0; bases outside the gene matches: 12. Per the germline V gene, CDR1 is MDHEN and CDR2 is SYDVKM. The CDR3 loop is CASTEAGTASSYNEQFF. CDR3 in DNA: TGTGCCAGCACTGAGGCTGGGACAGCGAGCTCCTACAATGAGCAGTTCTTC. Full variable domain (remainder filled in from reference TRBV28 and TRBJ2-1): DVKVTQSSRYLVKRTGEKVFLECVQDMDHENMFWYRQDPGLGLRLIYFSYDVKMKEKGDIPEGYSVSREKKERFSLILESASTNQTSMYLCASTEAGTASSYNEQFFGPGTRLTVL.

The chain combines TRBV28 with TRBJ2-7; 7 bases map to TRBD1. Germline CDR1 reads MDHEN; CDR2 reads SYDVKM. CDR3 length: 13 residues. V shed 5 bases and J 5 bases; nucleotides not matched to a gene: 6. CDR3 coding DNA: TGTGCCAGCAGTCTCACAGGGGCCCACGAGCAGTACTTC. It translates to CASSLTGAHEQYF.

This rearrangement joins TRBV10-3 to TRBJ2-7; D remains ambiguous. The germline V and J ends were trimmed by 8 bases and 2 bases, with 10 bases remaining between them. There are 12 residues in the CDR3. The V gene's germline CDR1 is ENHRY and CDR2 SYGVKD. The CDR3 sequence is CAISRSTYEQYF. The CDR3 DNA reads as TGTGCCATCTCTCGGTCTACCTACGAGCAGTACTTC.

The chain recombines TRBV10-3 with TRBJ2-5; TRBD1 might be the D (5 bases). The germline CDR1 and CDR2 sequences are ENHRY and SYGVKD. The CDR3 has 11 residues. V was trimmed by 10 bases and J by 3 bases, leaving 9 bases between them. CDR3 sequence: CATQGKETQYF. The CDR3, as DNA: TGTGCCACCCAGGGAAAAGAGACCCAGTACTTC.

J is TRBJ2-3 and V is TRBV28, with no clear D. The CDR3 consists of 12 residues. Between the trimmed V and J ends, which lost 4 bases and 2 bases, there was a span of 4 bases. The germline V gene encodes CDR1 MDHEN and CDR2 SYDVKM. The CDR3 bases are TGTGCCAGCAGTTCGATCACAGATACGCAGTATTTT. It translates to CASSSITDTQYF.

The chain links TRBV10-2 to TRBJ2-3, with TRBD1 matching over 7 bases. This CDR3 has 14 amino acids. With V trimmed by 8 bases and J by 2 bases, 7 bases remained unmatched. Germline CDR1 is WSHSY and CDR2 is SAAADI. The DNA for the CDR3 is TGCGCCAGCCGACAGGGTGGTTTCACAGATACGCAGTATTTT. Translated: CASRQGGFTDTQYF.

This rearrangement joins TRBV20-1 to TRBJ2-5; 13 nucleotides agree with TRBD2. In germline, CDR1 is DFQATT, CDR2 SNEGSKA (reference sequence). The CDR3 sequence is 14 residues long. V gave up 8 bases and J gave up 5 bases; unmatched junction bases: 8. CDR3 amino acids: CSPGLAGDPETQYF. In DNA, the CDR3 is TGCAGTCCTGGACTAGCGGGGGATCCGGAGACCCAGTACTTC.

CDR3: CASSLRLAQYQETQYF. CDR3 sequence (DNA): TGTGCCAGCAGCCTCCGACTAGCACAGTACCAAGAGACCCAGTACTTC. This sequence joins TRBV4-2 and TRBJ2-7; TRBD2 aligns across 7 bases. With the DNA end fitting TRBJ2-5 better, the J assignment may be wrong. This CDR3 is built from 16 residues. Germline loops: CDR1 LGHNA, CDR2 YNFKEQ.

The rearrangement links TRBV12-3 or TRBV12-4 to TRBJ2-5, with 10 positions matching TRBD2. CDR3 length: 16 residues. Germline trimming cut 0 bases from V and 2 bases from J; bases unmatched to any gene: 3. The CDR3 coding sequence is TGTGCCAGCAGTTTAGCGCGGGGACTAGCGCAAGAGACCCAGTACTTC. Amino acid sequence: CASSLARGLAQETQYF.

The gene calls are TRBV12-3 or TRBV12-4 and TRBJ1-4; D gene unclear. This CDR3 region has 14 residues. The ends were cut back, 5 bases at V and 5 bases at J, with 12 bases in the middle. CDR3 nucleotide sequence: TGTGCCAGCAGTCTCATAAATACGAATGAAAAACTGTTTTTT. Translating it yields CASSLINTNEKLFF.

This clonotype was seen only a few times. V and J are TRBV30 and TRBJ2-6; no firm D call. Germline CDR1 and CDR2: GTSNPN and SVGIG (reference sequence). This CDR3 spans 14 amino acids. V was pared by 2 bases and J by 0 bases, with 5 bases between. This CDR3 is CAWSMDSGANVLTF. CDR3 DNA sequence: TGTGCCTGGAGTATGGACTCTGGGGCCAACGTCCTGACTTTC.

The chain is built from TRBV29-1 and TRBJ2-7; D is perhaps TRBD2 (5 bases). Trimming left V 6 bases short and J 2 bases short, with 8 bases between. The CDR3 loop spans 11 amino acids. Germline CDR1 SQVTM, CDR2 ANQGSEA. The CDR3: CSVRAAYEQYF. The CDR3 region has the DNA TGCAGCGTGAGGGCGGCCTACGAGCAGTACTTC.

The CDR3 nucleotides are TGCAGCGTTATATCTGGGGCCAACGTCCTGACTTTC. Encoded protein: CSVISGANVLTF. The chain uses TRBV29-1 and TRBJ2-6; D uncertain. CDR1 and CDR2 from the germline V gene are SQVTM and ANQGSEA. Between the trimmed V and J ends, which lost 5 bases and 1 base, there was a span of 3 bases. CDR3 length equals 12 residues.

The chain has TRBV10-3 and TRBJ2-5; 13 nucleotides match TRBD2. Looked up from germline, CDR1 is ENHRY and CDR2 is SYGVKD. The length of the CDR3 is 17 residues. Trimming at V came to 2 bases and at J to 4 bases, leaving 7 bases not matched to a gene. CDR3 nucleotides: TGTGCCATCAGTGAGGGGGGACTAGCGGGATCCCGAGAGACCCAGTACTTC. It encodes CAISEGGLAGSRETQYF.